These T cell receptor beta chains were read from a single sample in a study of cytomegalovirus exposure and HLA in healthy donors. Only in-frame clones appear in the TCRdb table, and some are missing; sequencing was by immunoSEQ multiplex PCR. The profile shows roughly 260,000 clones, around four fifths of them singletons. What was sequenced was PBMCs. These receptors all come from a woman aged 40 to 49 in good health and CMV-seropositive. CDR3s include the opening cysteine and the closing phenylalanine or tryptophan. A D gene is named only where the DNA matches it firmly. Clone sizes are given selectively: once, few, many, or a class where the clone is expanded.

clone_size: once; v_call: TRBV7-6; cdr3_length: 16; d_call: TRBD1; j_call: TRBJ2-5; cdr3_nt: TGTGCCAGCAGCTTACGACAGGGGGCCGTCCAAGAGACCCAGTACTTC; cdr3_aa: CASSLRQGAVQETQYF
clone_size: -; v_call: TRBV19; cdr3_length: 14; d_call: -; j_call: TRBJ2-4; cdr3_nt: TGTGCCAGTAGTATAGTGGTCGGGGAGAACATTCAGTACTTC; cdr3_aa: CASSIVVGENIQYF
clone_size: -; v_call: TRBV5-4; cdr3_length: 14; d_call: TRBD1; j_call: TRBJ2-5; cdr3_nt: TGTGCCAGCAGCACCTACAGGGGGCAAGAGACCCAGTACTTC; cdr3_aa: CASSTYRGQETQYF
clone_size: -; v_call: TRBV6-5; cdr3_length: 14; d_call: -; j_call: TRBJ1-1; cdr3_nt: TGTGCCAGCTATAAATCTGACAGAAACACTGAAGCTTTCTTT; cdr3_aa: CASYKSDRNTEAFF
clone_size: -; v_call: TRBV19; cdr3_length: 15; d_call: TRBD2; j_call: TRBJ2-1; cdr3_nt: TGTGCCAGTAGGGATACTAGCGGGAGCCGTTATGAGCAGTTCTTC; cdr3_aa: CASRDTSGSRYEQFF
clone_size: -; v_call: TRBV27; cdr3_length: 13; d_call: -; j_call: TRBJ2-7; cdr3_nt: TGTGCCAGCAGTTTAAACAGGGACTACGAGCAGTACTTC; cdr3_aa: CASSLNRDYEQYF
clone_size: -; v_call: TRBV29-1; cdr3_length: 14; d_call: TRBD1; j_call: TRBJ1-3; cdr3_nt: TGCAGCGCTGTTTGGGGACAGACTGGAAACACCATATATTTT; cdr3_aa: CSAVWGQTGNTIYF
clone_size: -; v_call: TRBV28; cdr3_length: 13; d_call: -; j_call: TRBJ1-2; cdr3_nt: TGTGCCAGCAGTTTTATGGCCAACTATGGCTACACCTTC; cdr3_aa: CASSFMANYGYTF
clone_size: -; v_call: TRBV7-2; cdr3_length: 17; d_call: TRBD2; j_call: TRBJ2-7; cdr3_nt: TGTGCCAGCAGCCTAACTAGCGGGAGCCCAAGCTCCTACGAGCAGTACTTC; cdr3_aa: CASSLTSGSPSSYEQYF
clone_size: once; v_call: TRBV18; cdr3_length: 18; d_call: TRBD1; j_call: TRBJ1-1; cdr3_nt: TGTGCCAGCTCACCGCGTTCGGGACAGGGAAGTCTGAACACTGAAGCTTTCTTT; cdr3_aa: CASSPRSGQGSLNTEAFF
clone_size: -; v_call: TRBV5-1; cdr3_length: 15; d_call: TRBD1; j_call: TRBJ2-5; cdr3_nt: TGCGCCAGCAGCTTGGTGGACAGGGGGCACGAGACCCAGTACTTC; cdr3_aa: CASSLVDRGHETQYF
clone_size: -; v_call: TRBV5-8; cdr3_length: 13; d_call: TRBD1; j_call: TRBJ2-1; cdr3_nt: TGTGCCAGCAGCCCGTTGGACAGGGTTGAACAGTTCTTC; cdr3_aa: CASSPLDRVEQFF
clone_size: -; v_call: TRBV9; cdr3_length: 17; d_call: TRBD2; j_call: TRBJ2-1; cdr3_nt: TGTGCCAGCAGCGTGGGACTAGCGTTGAGCTCCTACAATGAGCAGTTCTTC; cdr3_aa: CASSVGLALSSYNEQFF
clone_size: -; v_call: TRBV19; cdr3_length: 16; d_call: TRBD2; j_call: TRBJ2-7; cdr3_nt: TGTGCCAGTAGTATAACGACTAGCGGGAGTTTGGACGAGCAGTACTTC; cdr3_aa: CASSITTSGSLDEQYF
clone_size: -; v_call: TRBV25-1; cdr3_length: 11; d_call: -; j_call: TRBJ2-3; cdr3_nt: TGTGCCAGCAGTGTTAGTGATACGCAGTATTTT; cdr3_aa: CASSVSDTQYF
clone_size: -; v_call: TRBV2; cdr3_length: 13; d_call: -; j_call: TRBJ1-1; cdr3_nt: TGTGCCAGCACGGTAGAGGCGAACACTGAAGCTTTCTTT; cdr3_aa: CASTVEANTEAFF
clone_size: -; v_call: TRBV27; cdr3_length: 15; d_call: -; j_call: TRBJ1-1; cdr3_nt: TGTGCCAGCAGTTTATCGCGGGGGAGGGGCACTGAAGCTTTCTTT; cdr3_aa: CASSLSRGRGTEAFF
clone_size: -; v_call: TRBV30; cdr3_length: 16; d_call: TRBD2; j_call: TRBJ2-7; cdr3_nt: TGTGCCTGGAGTGTAACTCTCGGGAGCAACGGGGGGGAGCAGTACTTC; cdr3_aa: CAWSVTLGSNGGEQYF
clone_size: -; v_call: TRBV29-1; cdr3_length: 10; d_call: TRBD1; j_call: TRBJ1-1; cdr3_nt: TGCAGCGCGGGGGACAGTCGGGCTTTCTTT; cdr3_aa: CSAGDSRAFF
clone_size: -; v_call: TRBV25-1; cdr3_length: 16; d_call: -; j_call: TRBJ2-7; cdr3_nt: TGTGCCAGCAGTGAATGGGGCGGGATGAGCTCCTACGAGCAGTACTTC; cdr3_aa: CASSEWGGMSSYEQYF
clone_size: once; v_call: TRBV28; cdr3_length: 14; d_call: -; j_call: TRBJ2-5; cdr3_nt: TGTGCCACCCGAAATGGGCATTCGTTGGAGACCCAGTACTTC; cdr3_aa: CATRNGHSLETQYF
clone_size: -; v_call: TRBV7-2; cdr3_length: 14; d_call: -; j_call: TRBJ1-2; cdr3_nt: TGTGCCAGCAGCAGCCCAGGTCGAGCGGATGGCTACACCTTC; cdr3_aa: CASSSPGRADGYTF
clone_size: -; v_call: TRBV19; cdr3_length: 20; d_call: TRBD1; j_call: TRBJ2-2; cdr3_nt: TGTGCCAGTAGTATCATCCCGGGACAGGGATTGACCTGGAACACCGGGGAGCTGTTTTTT; cdr3_aa: CASSIIPGQGLTWNTGELFF
clone_size: -; v_call: TRBV29-1; cdr3_length: 11; d_call: -; j_call: TRBJ2-1; cdr3_nt: TGCAGCGTTGACAGTTTTAATGAGCAGTTCTTC; cdr3_aa: CSVDSFNEQFF
clone_size: -; v_call: TRBV27; cdr3_length: 15; d_call: TRBD2; j_call: TRBJ2-7; cdr3_nt: TGTGCCAGCAGACGGGACGGGAGGGACTCCTACGAGCAGTACTTC; cdr3_aa: CASRRDGRDSYEQYF
clone_size: few; v_call: TRBV7-9; cdr3_length: 18; d_call: TRBD2; j_call: TRBJ2-5; cdr3_nt: TGTGCCAGCAGCTTAGCGCTGGAGCGGAGAGCGGGAGAAGAGACCCAGTACTTC; cdr3_aa: CASSLALERRAGEETQYF
clone_size: -; v_call: TRBV4-1; cdr3_length: 15; d_call: -; j_call: TRBJ1-2; cdr3_nt: TGCGCCAGCAGCCAAGATAGTAGCTCCCGCTATGGCTACACCTTC; cdr3_aa: CASSQDSSSRYGYTF
clone_size: -; v_call: TRBV29-1; cdr3_length: 12; d_call: -; j_call: TRBJ2-1; cdr3_nt: TGCAGCGTTCGCCGGGACTCTATAACGGGGTTCTTC; cdr3_aa: CSVRRDSITGFF
clone_size: -; v_call: TRBV30; cdr3_length: 14; d_call: TRBD2; j_call: TRBJ2-4; cdr3_nt: TGTGCCTGGAGTGTAGGCGGGGGCAAAAACATTCAGTACTTC; cdr3_aa: CAWSVGGGKNIQYF
clone_size: -; v_call: TRBV6-6; cdr3_length: 15; d_call: -; j_call: TRBJ2-5; cdr3_nt: TGTGCCAGCAGTTACGGGGCCCGAAACCAAGAGACCCAGTACTTC; cdr3_aa: CASSYGARNQETQYF
clone_size: -; v_call: TRBV4-3; cdr3_length: 18; d_call: TRBD2; j_call: TRBJ2-7; cdr3_nt: TGCGCCAGCAGCCAAGATTGGACTAGCGGGATGAATGCCTACGAGCAGTACTTC; cdr3_aa: CASSQDWTSGMNAYEQYF
clone_size: -; v_call: TRBV5-1; cdr3_length: 15; d_call: TRBD1; j_call: TRBJ2-7; cdr3_nt: TGCGCCAGCAGCTTGGGAGGGACAGCGTCCTACGAGCAGTACTTC; cdr3_aa: CASSLGGTASYEQYF
clone_size: few; v_call: TRBV5-1; cdr3_length: 15; d_call: -; j_call: TRBJ2-3; cdr3_nt: TGCGCCAGCAGCCAAGGACAAGGTAGCACAGATACGCAGTATTTT; cdr3_aa: CASSQGQGSTDTQYF
clone_size: once; v_call: TRBV5-1; cdr3_length: 11; d_call: -; j_call: TRBJ2-1; cdr3_nt: TGCGCCAGCAGCTTGGGAGGGTTTCAGTTCTTC; cdr3_aa: CASSLGGFQFF
clone_size: -; v_call: TRBV5-5; cdr3_length: 15; d_call: TRBD1; j_call: TRBJ1-1; cdr3_nt: TGTGCCAGCAGCCTAGGGGACAGGGGGCGGACTGAAGCTTTCTTT; cdr3_aa: CASSLGDRGRTEAFF
clone_size: -; v_call: TRBV30; cdr3_length: 14; d_call: TRBD2; j_call: TRBJ2-7; cdr3_nt: TGTGCCGGCCCCACCGCGGGGGGAACCTACGAGCAGTACTTC; cdr3_aa: CAGPTAGGTYEQYF
clone_size: -; v_call: TRBV30; cdr3_length: 13; d_call: -; j_call: TRBJ2-7; cdr3_nt: TGTGCCTGGAGTGTACGAGGAGGGAACGAGCAGTACTTC; cdr3_aa: CAWSVRGGNEQYF
clone_size: -; v_call: TRBV10-3; cdr3_length: 15; d_call: TRBD2; j_call: TRBJ2-3; cdr3_nt: TGTGCCATCAGTGAGCCTAGCGGACGCACAGATACGCAGTATTTT; cdr3_aa: CAISEPSGRTDTQYF
clone_size: -; v_call: TRBV30; cdr3_length: 15; d_call: TRBD1; j_call: TRBJ1-1; cdr3_nt: TGTGCCTGGAGCCTAAACGAACAGGGGGACACTGAAGCTTTCTTT; cdr3_aa: CAWSLNEQGDTEAFF
clone_size: -; v_call: TRBV5-1; cdr3_length: 16; d_call: TRBD1; j_call: TRBJ2-5; cdr3_nt: TGCGCCAGCAGCTTTGGACAGGGGGCGGGTATGGAGACCCAGTACTTC; cdr3_aa: CASSFGQGAGMETQYF
clone_size: -; v_call: TRBV7-3; cdr3_length: 13; d_call: -; j_call: TRBJ2-1; cdr3_nt: TGTGCCAGCAGCTCGACATATTTCAATGAGCAGTTCTTC; cdr3_aa: CASSSTYFNEQFF
clone_size: -; v_call: TRBV7-9; cdr3_length: 11; d_call: -; j_call: TRBJ2-2; cdr3_nt: TGTGCCAGCAGTCTAACCGGGGAGCTGTTTTTT; cdr3_aa: CASSLTGELFF
clone_size: -; v_call: TRBV4-2; cdr3_length: 17; d_call: TRBD1; j_call: TRBJ1-3; cdr3_nt: TGTGCCAGCAGCCAAGGGGTACAGGGGAGCTCTGGAAACACCATATATTTT; cdr3_aa: CASSQGVQGSSGNTIYF
clone_size: -; v_call: TRBV27; cdr3_length: 15; d_call: -; j_call: TRBJ2-7; cdr3_nt: TGTGCCAGCAGTTTCGTCGGTAGCGTCACCTACGAGCAGTACTTC; cdr3_aa: CASSFVGSVTYEQYF
clone_size: -; v_call: TRBV21-1; cdr3_length: 13; d_call: -; j_call: TRBJ2-5; cdr3_nt: TGTGCCAGCAGCAGAGGCAGGGAAGAGACCCAGTACTTC; cdr3_aa: CASSRGREETQYF
clone_size: -; v_call: TRBV6-6; cdr3_length: 15; d_call: TRBD2; j_call: TRBJ2-2; cdr3_nt: TGTGCCAGCAGCTTCCTAGCGGGAGCTACCGGGGAGCTGTTTTTT; cdr3_aa: CASSFLAGATGELFF
clone_size: -; v_call: TRBV28; cdr3_length: 15; d_call: TRBD1; j_call: TRBJ1-3; cdr3_nt: TGTGCCAGCAGTTTACGGACAGGGATTGGAAACACCATATATTTT; cdr3_aa: CASSLRTGIGNTIYF